This TCR beta chain comes out of a study of cytomegalovirus exposure and HLA in healthy donors. Whole-study context: Across around 400 genotyped donors, 65% to 90% landed in the Caucasian-associated ancestry cluster.

Germline assignment: CDR1 SEHNR and CDR2 FQNEAQ (reference sequence). The V gene lost 4 bases and the J gene lost 6 bases, with 15 bases spanning the gap. The CDR3 runs 14 residues. In regard to this clone: Its antigen is not known.

Use of 60 Vbeta and 13 Jbeta primers characterized the PCR. TCRdb's table, derived via immunoSEQ multiplex PCR, lists solely in-frame clones and lacks some. The sample contains more than 100,000 clones, more than 75% of which appear only once. Study-wide results and caveats: In a later analysis, productive TCRs from donors in an Asian-associated ancestry cluster reportedly carried fewer N-insertions than the cohort mean. In an earlier analysis, most TCR beta V segments were productive about 90% or about 30% of the time. In a later analysis, HLA-associated TCR beta chains were more clonally expanded than equally common others.

The chain employs TRBV7-9 and TRBJ1-2; a weak D match, TRBD1 (5 bases). The sequenced material came from PBMCs. The source of this sequence is a woman in her 30s in good health and CMV-seronegative. The CDR3 loop reads CASSSLPTDHGYTF. DNA of the CDR3: TGTGCCAGCAGCTCCTTACCGACAGACCATGGCTACACCTTC.